This T cell receptor (beta chain) was sequenced in a study of cytomegalovirus exposure and HLA in healthy donors. The wider study: In an earlier analysis, around 120 million unique TCR beta sequences were found from about 190 million T cells. Caucasian-associated ancestry cluster membership applied to just over 80% of a few hundred genotyped donors.

PCR used 60 Vbeta primers and 13 Jbeta primers. Sequenced by immunoSEQ multiplex PCR; TCRdb stores in-frame clones only, minus some. Among 150,000 to 200,000 clones listed, approximately 80% were seen once. Trimming shortened V by 5 bases and J by 5 bases, and 7 bases separated the two germline ends. Looked up from germline, CDR1 is SGHNT and CDR2 is YYREEE (reference sequence). The CDR3 sequence is 11 residues long. Material for sequencing was PBMCs. V and J are TRBV5-4 and TRBJ1-1; D not resolved. The TCR sequence derives from a woman in her 40s in good health and CMV-seropositive. For the CDR3, the DNA is TGTGCCAGCAGATCGAGTACTGAAGCTTTCTTT. Its translation: CASRSSTEAFF.